The 14 T cell receptor beta chains below come from one sample, sequenced in a study of cytomegalovirus exposure and HLA in healthy donors. Amplification used 60 Vbeta primers and 13 Jbeta primers. Profiled with immunoSEQ multiplex PCR; TCRdb holds only in-frame clones, not every one. The sample consists of fewer than 130,000 clones, less than 85% of them appearing once. Sequenced: PBMCs. These receptors were taken from a young man in good health and CMV-seropositive.

This chain connects TRBV7-9 to TRBJ2-7, with TRBD1 identical over 9 bases. CDR3 length: 15 amino acids. V trimming: 6 bases; J trimming: 2 bases; junction bases outside the gene matches: 8. From germline, CDR1 is SEHNR and CDR2 FQNEAQ (reference sequence). The CDR3, as DNA: TGTGCCAGCAGTCGAATCAGGACAGGGGCCTACGAGCAGTACTTC. It encodes CASSRIRTGAYEQYF.

The CDR3 DNA is TGTGCCAGCAGCCTGACCGGGACAGGGGTATCCTACAATGAGCAGTTCTTC. Residues: CASSLTGTGVSYNEQFF. The J gene is TRBJ2-1, the V gene TRBV5-4; TRBD1 matches 10 bases. V shed 4 bases and J 1 base; nucleotides not matched to a gene: 8. This CDR3 is built from 17 residues. CDR1 SGHNT and CDR2 YYREEE come from the germline V gene (reference sequence).

The chain recombines TRBV4-2 with TRBJ2-6; TRBD1 agrees at 9 bases. The germline V gene encodes CDR1 LGHNA and CDR2 YNFKEQ. Trimming cost V 3 bases and J 3 bases; bases outside gene matches: 9. CDR3 size: 18 residues. In nucleotides, the CDR3 is TGTGCCAGCAGCCACCTTCGGACAGGGGCAGGTGGGGCCAACGTCCTGACTTTC. Translation gives CASSHLRTGAGGANVLTF.

This chain uses TRBV19 with TRBJ1-5, with D uncertain. Germline-derived CDR1 and CDR2 are LNHDA and SQIVND (reference sequence). The CDR3 totals 14 residues. The germline V and J ends were trimmed by 9 bases and 2 bases, with 14 bases remaining between them. Here the CDR3 DNA reads TGTGCCAGCCAAAGGGAGACCGGCAATCAGCCCCAGCATTTT. Residues: CASQRETGNQPQHF. Full variable domain (outside the CDR3, taken from reference TRBV19 and TRBJ1-5): DGGITQSPKYLFRKEGQNVTLSCEQNLNHDAMYWYRQDPGQGLRLIYYSQIVNDFQKGDIAEGYSVSREKKESFPLTVTSAQKNPTAFYLCASQRETGNQPQHFGDGTRLSIL.

The rearrangement uses TRBV20-1 and TRBJ2-1; D is unresolved. The CDR3 runs 11 residues. CDR1 is DFQATT and CDR2 is SNEGSKA in the germline V gene (reference sequence). Trimming pared 4 bases from V and 4 bases from J, leaving 5 bases between. The CDR3 here is CSAIFYNEQFF. The DNA for the CDR3 is TGCAGTGCTATCTTTTACAATGAGCAGTTCTTC.

This clone was counted once. For the CDR3, the DNA is TGTGCCATCAGTACCCGACAGACGAACACTGAAGCTTTCTTT. Its protein product is CAISTRQTNTEAFF. V is TRBV10-3 and J is TRBJ1-1; D perhaps matches TRBD1 (5 bases). The germline V and J ends were trimmed by 5 bases and 1 base, with 11 bases remaining between them. The germline gives CDR1 ENHRY, CDR2 SYGVKD. The CDR3 totals 14 residues.

The genes are TRBV7-9 and TRBJ2-5, with 13 bases fitting TRBD2. The CDR3 consists of 15 residues. The V and J ends lost 6 bases and 5 bases, in that order; junction bases with no gene match: 6. Per germline, CDR1 SEHNR and CDR2 FQNEAQ (reference sequence). CDR3 in amino acids: CASRWTSGGFETQYF. The CDR3 DNA sequence: TGTGCCAGCAGATGGACTAGCGGGGGTTTCGAGACCCAGTACTTC.

Points on this clone: The germline gene is not matched at one end of the junction; a read error may be the cause. The chain is built from TRBV7-9 and TRBJ1-1; D is perhaps TRBD1 (6 bases). The CDR3 has 15 amino acids. The V gene's germline CDR1 is SEHNR and CDR2 FQNEAQ (reference sequence). In DNA form, the CDR3 reads TGTGCCAGCAGCTCCCAGGGGCCGGTGAACACTGGAGCTTTCTTT. Its protein product is CASSSQGPVNTGAFF.

As to this clone: The germline gene is not matched at one end of the junction; a read error may be the cause. The chain couples TRBV5-1 to TRBJ2-3, with 7 positions matching TRBD1. Germline V gene sequence: CDR1 SGHRS, CDR2 YFSETQ. The CDR3 is 13 residues long. CDR3 sequence (DNA): TGCGCCAGCAGCTTGACAGGGGTCATCCTCGCAGGATTT. Translation: CASSLTGVILAGF.

V usage is TRBV7-2 and J usage is TRBJ2-7; a possible D gene is TRBD2 (5 bases). The CDR3 length is 14 residues. V lost 2 bases, J lost 3 bases, and 11 bases lay in between. Germline-derived CDR1 and CDR2 are SGHTA and FQGNSA. CDR3 in DNA: TGTGCCAGCAGCTTAATCGAGGGCGGCTACGAGCAGTACTTC. It translates to CASSLIEGGYEQYF.

The rearrangement links TRBV7-9 to TRBJ1-1, with 7 bases fitting TRBD1. Looked up from germline, CDR1 is SEHNR and CDR2 is FQNEAQ (reference sequence). The CDR3 runs 16 residues. The J segment lost 0 bases and the V segment lost 5 bases, leaving 9 bases of the junction unmatched. CDR3 residues: CASSGRDRRMNTEAFF. CDR3 DNA: TGTGCCAGCAGCGGCCGGGACAGAAGAATGAACACTGAAGCTTTCTTT.

The chain uses TRBV28 and TRBJ2-1; the match to TRBD1 covers 7 bases. The CDR3 sequence is 16 residues long. The V gene end was trimmed by 6 bases and the J gene end by 0 bases; junction bases not matched to a gene: 8. Germline CDR1 is MDHEN and CDR2 is SYDVKM. DNA for the CDR3: TGTGCCAGCAGCCCATTTTGGGACAGCTCCTACAATGAGCAGTTCTTC. It is translated as CASSPFWDSSYNEQFF.

CDR3 DNA sequence: TGTGCCAGCAGCTTCCGTCCAGGGGACACCGGGGAGCTGTTTTTT. Translated: CASSFRPGDTGELFF. The gene calls are TRBV5-5 and TRBJ2-2; possible D gene TRBD1, 6 bases. The V and J ends lost 2 bases and 3 bases respectively, with 11 bases between them. This CDR3 is built from 15 residues. Per the germline V gene, CDR1 is SGHKS and CDR2 is YYEKEE (reference sequence).

This clone was seen just once. J is TRBJ2-3 and V is TRBV7-3; D unclear. V shed 2 bases and J shed 0 bases, with 3 bases lying between them. This CDR3 region has 13 residues. The V gene's germline CDR1 is SGHTA and CDR2 FQGTGA. The CDR3 DNA is TGTGCCAGCAGCTTACCTAGCACAGATACGCAGTATTTT. This codes for CASSLPSTDTQYF.